This T cell receptor (beta chain) stems from a study of blood T cell repertoires in COVID-19. The CDR3 consists of 16 residues. Germline CDR1 SEHNR, CDR2 FQNEAQ (reference sequence). V lost 1 base, J lost 4 bases, and 6 bases stayed unmatched. This clone appeared a single time. Sequencing was performed with immunoSEQ multiplex PCR; in TCRdb, only in-frame clones are kept and a portion is missing. The sample lists 35,000 to 55,000 clones; 83% were seen once. Sequenced material: peripheral blood. This clonotype was sampled from a man aged 55-75 years with active COVID-19. V gene TRBV7-9 combines with J gene TRBJ2-2; 7 bases agree with TRBD2. CDR3 nucleotides: TGTGCCAGCAGCTTAGGAGGCGGGAGATCCACCGGGGAGCTGTTTTTT. It specifies CASSLGGGRSTGELFF.